The 5 T cell receptor beta chains in this list originate from one sample, sequenced in a study of blood T cell repertoires in COVID-19. TCRdb's copy holds only in-frame clones and misses some; the assay was immunoSEQ multiplex PCR. Of approximately 250,000 clones listed, around 90% are singletons. Input material: peripheral blood. The origin of the receptors is a woman in her sixties or seventies with COVID-19, enrolled during active disease.

A word on this clone: Other nucleotide sequences from this sample produce the same CDR3. V usage is TRBV5-1 and J usage is TRBJ2-3; 10 nucleotides agree with TRBD1. The germline gives CDR1 SGHRS, CDR2 YFSETQ. Trimming at V came to 4 bases and at J to 3 bases, leaving 5 bases not matched to a gene. The CDR3 has 15 residues. The CDR3 nucleotides are TGCGCCAGCAGCCCGGGACAGGGGTTGACAGATACGCAGTATTTT. The encoded protein is CASSPGQGLTDTQYF.

V usage is TRBV27 and J usage is TRBJ1-4; TRBD1 matches 11 bases. There are 19 residues in the CDR3. The V segment lost 4 bases and the J segment 4 bases; nucleotides outside the gene matches: 14. Germline V gives CDR1 MNHEY, CDR2 SMNVEV (reference sequence). Written as DNA, the CDR3 is TGTGCCAGCAGTTCCCAATTCGGACAGGGGGCGCTTATTAATGAAAAACTGTTTTTT. Its protein is CASSSQFGQGALINEKLFF.

The chain recombines TRBV7-8 with TRBJ2-7; 9 nucleotides agree with TRBD2. Trimming cost V 1 base and J 7 bases; bases outside gene matches: 2. The CDR3 length is 13 residues. Per germline, CDR1 SGHVS and CDR2 FQNEAQ. CDR3: CASSLGLAGEQYF. CDR3 bases: TGTGCCAGCAGCTTAGGTCTAGCGGGAGAGCAGTACTTC.

The gene calls are TRBV7-2 and TRBJ2-1, with 8 bases lining up with TRBD1. Trimming took 4 bases from V and 3 from J; bases not matched to a gene: 8. Germline CDR1 and CDR2: SGHTA and FQGNSA. The CDR3 is 16 residues long. The CDR3 DNA is TGTGCCAGCAGCTCCGGGGGACAGGCCCTCTACAATGAGCAGTTCTTC. Translating gives CASSSGGQALYNEQFF.

The CDR3 loop is CASSPDGQGSEQYF. DNA for the CDR3: TGTGCCAGCTCACCAGACGGACAGGGATCCGAGCAGTACTTC. The chain combines TRBV18 with TRBJ2-7; 8 bases match TRBD1. Trimming cost V 2 bases and J 6 bases; bases outside gene matches: 6. The CDR3 sequence is 14 residues long. Germline V gene lookup returns CDR1 KGHSH and CDR2 LQKENI.